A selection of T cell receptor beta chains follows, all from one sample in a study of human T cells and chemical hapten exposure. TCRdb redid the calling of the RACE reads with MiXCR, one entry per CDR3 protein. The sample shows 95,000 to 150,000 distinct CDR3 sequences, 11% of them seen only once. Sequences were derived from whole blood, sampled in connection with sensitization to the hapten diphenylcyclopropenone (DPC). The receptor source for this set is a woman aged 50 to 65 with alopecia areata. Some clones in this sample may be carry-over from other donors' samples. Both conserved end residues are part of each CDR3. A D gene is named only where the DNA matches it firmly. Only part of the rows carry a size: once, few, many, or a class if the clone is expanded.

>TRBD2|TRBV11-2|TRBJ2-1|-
CASSLVGLGALREGHIDEQFF
TGTGCCAGCAGCTTGGTGGGGCTAGGAGCACTTCGGGAGGGCCATATAGATGAGCAGTTCTTC
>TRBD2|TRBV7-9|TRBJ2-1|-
CASIPGLAGVNNEQFF
TGTGCCAGCATCCCGGGACTAGCGGGAGTCAACAATGAGCAGTTCTTC
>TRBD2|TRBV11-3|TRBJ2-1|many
CASSFGGSSYNEQFF
TGTGCCAGCAGCTTTGGCGGGAGCTCCTACAATGAGCAGTTCTTC
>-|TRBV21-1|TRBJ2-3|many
CASSARRSGSTDTQYF
TGTGCCAGCAGCGCTCGGCGTAGCGGTAGCACAGATACGCAGTATTTC
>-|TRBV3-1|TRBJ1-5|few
CASSQDSSLGGNQPQHF
TGTGCCAGCAGCCAAGATAGCTCGCTAGGGGGCAATCAGCCCCAGCATTTT
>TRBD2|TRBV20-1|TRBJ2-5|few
CSGSDGRARAGLAGQETQYF
TGCAGTGGAAGTGATGGTCGAGCGAGGGCGGGACTAGCGGGACAAGAGACCCAGTACTTC
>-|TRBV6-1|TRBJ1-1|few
CASELDTEAFF
TGTGCCAGCGAGTTGGACACTGAAGCTTTCTTT
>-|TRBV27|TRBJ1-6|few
CASSSGHHLHF
TGTGCCAGCAGTTCGGGGCATCACCTCCACTTT
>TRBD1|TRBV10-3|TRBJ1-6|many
CASGDRLESPLHF
TGTGCCAGCGGGGACAGGTTGGAATCACCCCTCCACTTT
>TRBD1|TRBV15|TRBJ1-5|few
CATSRGDRGALPQHF
TGTGCCACCAGCAGAGGCGACAGGGGGGCATTACCCCAGCATTTT
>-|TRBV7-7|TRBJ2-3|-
CASSLGGPGDTQYF
TGTGCCAGCAGCTTGGGGGGGCCCGGAGATACGCAGTATTTT
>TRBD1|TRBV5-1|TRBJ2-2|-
CASSPLGGGNTGELFF
TGCGCCAGCAGCCCCTTAGGGGGCGGAAACACCGGGGAGCTGTTTTTT
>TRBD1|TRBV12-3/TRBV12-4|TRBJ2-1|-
CASSLPQGANEQFF
TGTGCCAGCAGTTTACCACAGGGGGCGAATGAGCAGTTCTTC
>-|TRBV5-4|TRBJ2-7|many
CASSSLGWGDGKTNPYEQYF
TGTGCCAGCAGCTCCCTCGGTTGGGGGGACGGGAAAACTAACCCCTACGAGCAGTACTTC
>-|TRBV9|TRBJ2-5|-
CASSVGSSQFTETQYF
TGTGCCAGCAGCGTAGGGAGCTCCCAGTTCACAGAGACCCAGTACTTC
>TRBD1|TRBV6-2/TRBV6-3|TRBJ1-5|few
CASSYTGASNQPQHF
TGTGCCAGCAGCTATACAGGGGCTAGCAATCAGCCCCAGCATTTT
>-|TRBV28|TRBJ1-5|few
CASSYSNRDQPQHF
TGTGCCAGCAGTTACTCCAACAGGGATCAGCCCCAGCATTTT
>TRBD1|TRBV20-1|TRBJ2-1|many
CSAPGTGVGADEQFF
TGCAGTGCTCCCGGGACAGGGGTTGGGGCCGATGAGCAGTTCTTC
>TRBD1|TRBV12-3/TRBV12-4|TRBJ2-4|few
CASSNPGGLAKNIQYF
TGTGCCAGCAGTAATCCAGGGGGTCTAGCCAAAAACATTCAGTACTTC
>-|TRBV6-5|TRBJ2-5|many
CASSYSSFGGETQYF
TGTGCCAGCAGTTACTCGTCGTTCGGCGGAGAGACCCAGTACTTC
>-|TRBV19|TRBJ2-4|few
CASSGGTRGKNIQYF
TGTGCCAGTAGTGGTGGGACCAGGGGCAAAAACATTCAGTACTTC
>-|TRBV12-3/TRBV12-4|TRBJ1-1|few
CASSPGDITEAFF
TGTGCCAGCAGCCCAGGGGACATCACTGAAGCTTTCTTT
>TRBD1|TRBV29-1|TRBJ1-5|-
CSARRGLDQPQHF
TGCAGCGCTAGAAGGGGGCTAGATCAGCCCCAGCATTTT
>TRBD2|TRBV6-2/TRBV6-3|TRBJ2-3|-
CASTGVAGDLLYF
TGTGCCAGCACCGGAGTAGCGGGAGATCTGCTGTATTTT
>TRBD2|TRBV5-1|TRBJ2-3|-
CASTLLAECTDTQYF
TGCGCCAGCACCCTACTAGCGGAATGCACAGATACGCAGTATTTT
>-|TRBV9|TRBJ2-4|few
CASSSQDGIQYF
TGTGCCAGCAGCTCACAGGACGGCATTCAGTACTTC
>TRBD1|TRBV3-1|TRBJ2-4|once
CASSRETGENIQYF
TGTGCCAGCAGCCGAGAGACAGGGGAAAACATTCAGTACTTC
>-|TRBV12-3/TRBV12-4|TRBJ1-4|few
CASLRGEKLFF
TGTGCCAGCCTGAGGGGTGAAAAACTGTTTTTT
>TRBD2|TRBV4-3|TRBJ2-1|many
CASSLGLVAGGQGNEQFF
TGCGCCAGCAGCCTAGGACTAGTAGCGGGAGGGCAGGGCAATGAGCAGTTCTTC
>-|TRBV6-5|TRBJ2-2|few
CASSSPGQNTGELFF
TGTGCCAGCAGTTCCCCGGGACAGAACACCGGGGAGCTGTTTTTT
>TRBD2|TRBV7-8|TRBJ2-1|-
CASIGTSGRKNEQFF
TGTGCCAGCATAGGGACTAGCGGGAGAAAGAATGAGCAGTTCTTC
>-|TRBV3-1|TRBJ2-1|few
CASSQQEGEQFF
TGTGCCAGCAGCCAGCAGGAGGGTGAGCAGTTCTTC
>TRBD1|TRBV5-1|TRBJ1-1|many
CASSLGDFQGGQGAFF
TGCGCCAGCAGCTTGGGGGATTTTCAGGGGGGGCAGGGAGCTTTCTTT
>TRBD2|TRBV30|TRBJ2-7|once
CAWSADRLAGFPYEQYF
TGTGCCTGGAGCGCGGACCGACTAGCGGGATTCCCCTACGAGCAGTACTTC
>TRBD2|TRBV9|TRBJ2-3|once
CASSVMPSGTDTQYF
TGTGCCAGCAGCGTAATGCCTAGCGGGACAGATACGCAGTATTTT
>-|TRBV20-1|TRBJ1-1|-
CSALNHPKAFF
TGCAGTGCCCTAAATCACCCGAAAGCTTTCTTT
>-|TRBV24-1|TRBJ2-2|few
CATGKGTSNTGELFF
TGTGCCACCGGGAAGGGGACCTCGAACACCGGGGAGCTGTTTTTT
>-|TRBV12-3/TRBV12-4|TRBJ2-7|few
CASSLAQGVEEQYF
TGTGCCAGCAGTTTAGCGCAGGGCGTTGAAGAGCAGTACTTC
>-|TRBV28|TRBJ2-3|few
CASSATGTQYF
TGTGCCAGCAGCGCCACGGGCACGCAGTATTTT
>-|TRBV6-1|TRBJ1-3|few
CASSPQTVSGNTIYF
TGTGCCAGCAGCCCCCAAACCGTCTCTGGAAACACCATATATTTT
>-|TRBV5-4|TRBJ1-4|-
CASSLNDEKLFF
TGTGCCAGCAGCTTGAACGACGAAAAACTGTTTTTT
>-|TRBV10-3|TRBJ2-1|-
CAITGPQNEQFF
TGTGCCATCACCGGACCTCAAAATGAGCAGTTCTTC
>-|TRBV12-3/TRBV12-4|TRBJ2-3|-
CASTPGGTDTQYF
TGTGCCAGCACCCCGGGGGGCACAGATACGCAGTATTTT
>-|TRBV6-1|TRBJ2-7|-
CASSEALREQYF
TGTGCCAGCAGTGAAGCGCTCCGCGAGCAGTACTTC
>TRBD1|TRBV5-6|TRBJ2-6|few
CASSGTGMGSGANVLTF
TGTGCCAGCAGCGGGACAGGGATGGGCTCTGGGGCCAACGTCCTGACTTTC
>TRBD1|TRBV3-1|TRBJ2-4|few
CASSPRQDRGNIQYF
TGTGCCAGCAGCCCGAGGCAGGACAGGGGGAACATTCAGTACTTC
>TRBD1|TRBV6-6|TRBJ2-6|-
CASSYNRGLRANVLTF
TGTGCCAGCAGTTACAACAGGGGGCTTAGGGCCAACGTCCTGACTTTC
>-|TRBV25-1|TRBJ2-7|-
CASSGKTVTYEQYF
TGTGCCAGCAGTGGGAAGACAGTTACCTACGAGCAGTACTTC
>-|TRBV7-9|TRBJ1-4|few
CASSPPGREKLFF
TGTGCCAGCAGCCCGCCGGGACGTGAAAAACTGTTTTTT
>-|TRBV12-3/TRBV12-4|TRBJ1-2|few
CASSPEVRSYGYTF
TGTGCCAGCAGTCCCGAGGTCAGAAGCTATGGCTACACCTTC
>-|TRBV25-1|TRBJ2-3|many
CASSGRGPTDTQYF
TGTGCCAGCAGTGGCCGGGGCCCCACAGATACGCAGTATTTT
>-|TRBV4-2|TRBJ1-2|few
CASSQDLEQTHGYTF
TGTGCCAGCAGCCAAGATCTTGAACAGACACATGGCTACACCTTC